The clone carrying this T cell receptor beta chain was recorded at least ten times. Its antigen remains unidentified. The source material, RNA transcripts, was used to amplify TCR beta CDR3 regions. HTBI primers were the set used in a first-round RT-PCR of the TCR CDR3. Each CDR3 protein is one row after TCRdb ran MiXCR on the multiplex PCR reads. The sample carries a few hundred thousand distinct CDR3 sequences, 15% to 17% recorded once. This sample was included in a study of T cells in Graves' hyperthyroidism and ophthalmopathy. Germline loops: CDR1 MNHEY, CDR2 SMNVEV (reference sequence). The CDR3 has 17 residues. With 0 bases clipped from V and 0 bases from J, the junction kept 5 bases outside the gene matches. Exclusion criteria comprised uncontrolled infection, other autoimmune disease, pregnancy or lactation. Every diagnosis used clinical symptoms, serum thyroxine and TRAb, thyroid ultrasound and orbital computed tomography. Fresh peripheral blood, 10 ml, yielded the PBMCs.

Study results and caveats: Among clonotypes expanded in thyroid above 0.001, most were also found in blood.

The J gene is TRBJ2-1, the V gene TRBV27, with 7 positions matching TRBD2. This clonotype was obtained from a woman aged 30 to 39 with Graves' hyperthyroidism. The sequencing input was blood. CDR3 loop: CASSLSSSGVSYNEQFF. In nucleotides, the CDR3 is TGTGCCAGCAGTTTATCTTCTAGCGGAGTCTCCTACAATGAGCAGTTCTTC.